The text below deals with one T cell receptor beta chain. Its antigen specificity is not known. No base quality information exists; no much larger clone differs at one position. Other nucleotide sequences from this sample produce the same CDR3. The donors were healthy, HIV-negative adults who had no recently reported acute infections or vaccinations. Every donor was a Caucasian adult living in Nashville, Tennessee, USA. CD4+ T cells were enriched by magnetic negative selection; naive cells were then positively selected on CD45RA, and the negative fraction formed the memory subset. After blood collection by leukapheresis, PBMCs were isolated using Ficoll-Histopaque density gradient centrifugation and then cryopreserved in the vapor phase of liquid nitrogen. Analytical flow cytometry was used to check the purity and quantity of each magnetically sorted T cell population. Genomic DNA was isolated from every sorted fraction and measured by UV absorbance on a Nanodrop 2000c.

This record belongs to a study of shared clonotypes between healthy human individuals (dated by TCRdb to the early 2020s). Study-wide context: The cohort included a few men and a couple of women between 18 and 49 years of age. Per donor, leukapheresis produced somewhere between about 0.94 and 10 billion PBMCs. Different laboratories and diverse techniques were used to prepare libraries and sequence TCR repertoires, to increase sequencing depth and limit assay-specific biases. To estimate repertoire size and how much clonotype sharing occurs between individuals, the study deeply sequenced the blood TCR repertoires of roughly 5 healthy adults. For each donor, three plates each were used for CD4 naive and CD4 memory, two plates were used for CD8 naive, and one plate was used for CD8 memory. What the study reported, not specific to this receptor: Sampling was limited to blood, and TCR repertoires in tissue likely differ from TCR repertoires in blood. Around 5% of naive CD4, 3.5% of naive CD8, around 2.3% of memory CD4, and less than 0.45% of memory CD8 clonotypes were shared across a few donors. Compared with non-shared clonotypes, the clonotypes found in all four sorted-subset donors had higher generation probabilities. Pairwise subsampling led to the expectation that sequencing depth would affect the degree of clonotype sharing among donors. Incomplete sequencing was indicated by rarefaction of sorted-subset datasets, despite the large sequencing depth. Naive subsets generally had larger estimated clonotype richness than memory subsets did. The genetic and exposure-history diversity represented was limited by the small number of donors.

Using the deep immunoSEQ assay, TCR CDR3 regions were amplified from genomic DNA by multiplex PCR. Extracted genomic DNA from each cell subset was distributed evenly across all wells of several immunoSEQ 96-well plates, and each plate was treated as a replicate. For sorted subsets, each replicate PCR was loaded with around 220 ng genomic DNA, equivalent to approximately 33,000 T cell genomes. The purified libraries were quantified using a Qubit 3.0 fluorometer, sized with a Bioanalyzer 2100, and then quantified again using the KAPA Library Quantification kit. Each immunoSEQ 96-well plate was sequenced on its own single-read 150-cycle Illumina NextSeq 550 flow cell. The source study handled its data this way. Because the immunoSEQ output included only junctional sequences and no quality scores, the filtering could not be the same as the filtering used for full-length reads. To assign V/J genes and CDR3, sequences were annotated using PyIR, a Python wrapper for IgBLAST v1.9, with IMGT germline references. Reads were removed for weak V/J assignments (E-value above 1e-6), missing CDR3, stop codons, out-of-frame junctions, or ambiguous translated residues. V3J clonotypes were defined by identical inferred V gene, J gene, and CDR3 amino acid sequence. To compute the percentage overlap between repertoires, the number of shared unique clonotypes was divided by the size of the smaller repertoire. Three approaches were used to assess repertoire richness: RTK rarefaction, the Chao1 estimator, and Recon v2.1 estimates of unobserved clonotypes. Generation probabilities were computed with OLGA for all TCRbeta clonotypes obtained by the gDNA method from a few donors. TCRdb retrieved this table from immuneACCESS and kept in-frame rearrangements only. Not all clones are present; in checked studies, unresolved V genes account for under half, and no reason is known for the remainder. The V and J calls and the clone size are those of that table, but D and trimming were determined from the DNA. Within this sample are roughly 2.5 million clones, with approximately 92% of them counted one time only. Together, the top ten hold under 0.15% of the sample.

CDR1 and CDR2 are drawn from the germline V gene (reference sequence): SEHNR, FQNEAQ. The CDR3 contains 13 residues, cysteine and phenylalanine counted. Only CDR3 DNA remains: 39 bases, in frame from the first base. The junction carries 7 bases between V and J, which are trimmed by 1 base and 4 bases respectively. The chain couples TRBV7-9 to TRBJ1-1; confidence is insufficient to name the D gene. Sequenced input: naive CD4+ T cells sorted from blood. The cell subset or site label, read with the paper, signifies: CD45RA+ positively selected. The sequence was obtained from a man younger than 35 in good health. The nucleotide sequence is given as TGTGCCAGCAGCTTAGAGTGGGGCACTGAAGCTTTCTTT. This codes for CASSLEWGTEAFF.